What follows are 3 T cell receptor beta chains derived from one specimen sequenced in a study of cytomegalovirus exposure and HLA in healthy donors. The PCR made use of 60 Vbeta and 13 Jbeta primers. Here immunoSEQ multiplex PCR was the method, and the copy in TCRdb shows in-frame clones only, minus some. The table shows some 160,000 clones, with approximately 80% occurring only once. Sample: PBMCs. These receptor sequences come from a male donor in good health and CMV-seronegative.

The V call is TRBV4-1, the J call TRBJ2-3; 7 bases align to TRBD2. The V gene's germline CDR1 is MGHRA and CDR2 YSYEKL. With 4 bases clipped from V and 3 bases from J, the junction kept 10 bases outside the gene matches. The CDR3 is 16 residues long. The DNA for the CDR3 is TGCGCCAGCAGCCTTGCGCCGTCCGGGGGGACAGATACGCAGTATTTT. Translated: CASSLAPSGGTDTQYF.

V is TRBV9 and J is TRBJ2-1; TRBD2 aligns across 16 bases. The CDR3 contains 19 residues. V shed 4 bases, J shed 3 bases, and the junction held 10 bases outside the gene matches. The germline V gene has CDR1 SGDLS and CDR2 YYNGEE. This CDR3 is CASSTIGTSGGAGYNEQFF. The DNA for the CDR3 is TGTGCCAGCAGCACAATCGGGACTAGCGGGGGGGCAGGCTACAATGAGCAGTTCTTC. Combining the CDR3 with reference TRBV9 and TRBJ2-1 gives the whole variable domain DSGVTQTPKHLITATGQRVTLRCSPRSGDLSVYWYQQSLDQGLQFLIQYYNGEERAKGNILERFSAQQFPDLHSELNLSSLELGDSALYFCASSTIGTSGGAGYNEQFFGPGTRLTVL.

This sequence joins TRBV7-2 and TRBJ2-7; 8 bases match TRBD1. V shed 4 bases, J shed 0 bases, and the junction held 5 bases outside the gene matches. This CDR3 comprises 15 residues. Germline V gives CDR1 SGHTA, CDR2 FQGNSA. In DNA, the CDR3 is TGTGCCAGCAGCTCAGGGACAGGCTTCTCCTACGAGCAGTACTTC. This encodes CASSSGTGFSYEQYF.